Listed here are 18 T cell receptor beta chains from one sample, sequenced in a study of T cells after yellow fever vaccination. Each CDR3 protein gets one entry after TCRdb re-called the 5' RACE reads with MiXCR. The sample lists approximately 260,000 distinct CDR3 sequences; over 4.5% were seen once. The sequencing used CD4+ T cells sorted from PBMCs, collected on the day of the yellow fever booster vaccination. Receptor source: a man younger than 35 who received the YFV17D yellow fever vaccine.

This clonotype was picked up a small number of times. This chain connects TRBV5-5 to TRBJ2-7, with no clear D. Germline V gene sequence: CDR1 SGHKS, CDR2 YYEKEE (reference sequence). The V gene lost 2 bases and the J gene lost 2 bases, with 8 bases spanning the gap. The CDR3 consists of 13 residues. The CDR3 loop reads CASSFRHPYEQYF. The CDR3 nucleotides read TGTGCCAGCAGCTTTAGACACCCCTACGAGCAGTACTTC.

This clonotype was detected ten times or more. CDR3 protein: CASSLSRQTYNEQFF. The CDR3 DNA is TGTGCCAGCAGCTTATCGCGACAAACCTACAATGAGCAGTTCTTC. The chain combines TRBV7-3 with TRBJ2-1, with D uncertain. Germline-derived CDR1 and CDR2 are SGHTA and FQGTGA. The V end lost 2 bases, the J end lost 2 bases, and 10 bases lay between the germline ends. The CDR3 loop spans 15 amino acids.

This clonotype was observed a handful of times. The chain uses TRBV12-3 or TRBV12-4 and TRBJ2-7; possibly TRBD1 for D (6 bases). V lost 6 bases, J lost 3 bases, and 12 bases lay in between. The CDR3 is 13 residues long. The CDR3: CASSWDTIYEQYF. DNA of the CDR3: TGTGCCAGCAGCTGGGACACCATCTACGAGCAGTACTTC.

The chain combines TRBV11-2 with TRBJ1-1; possible D gene TRBD1, 6 bases. Trimming removed 7 bases at V and 11 bases at J, with 17 bases between. CDR3 size: 12 residues. Germline V gives CDR1 SGHAT, CDR2 FQNNGV. CDR3 in amino acids: CASTSGAGSAFF. DNA of the CDR3: TGTGCCAGCACCTCGGGGGCGGGGTCGGCTTTCTTT.

This clonotype was seen a handful of times. The genes are TRBV12-3 or TRBV12-4 and TRBJ2-2; D gene uncertain. With 5 bases removed from V and 4 bases from J, the gap between germline ends came to 5 bases. The CDR3 contains 12 residues. CDR3: CASSGSTGELFF. The CDR3 nucleotides are TGTGCCAGCAGTGGTTCCACCGGGGAGCTGTTTTTT.

Only a few counts were recorded for this clonotype. V usage is TRBV15 and J usage is TRBJ2-4; D is ambiguous. The germline gives CDR1 LNHNV, CDR2 YYDKDF (reference sequence). Between the trimmed V and J ends, which lost 3 bases and 0 bases, there was a span of 9 bases. The CDR3 length is 15 residues. The CDR3 protein is CATSRAGGAKNIQYF. Here the CDR3 DNA reads TGTGCCACCAGCAGGGCTGGCGGAGCCAAAAACATTCAGTACTTC.

The genes are TRBV9 and TRBJ1-3, with D hard to call. CDR1 and CDR2 (germline): SGDLS, YYNGEE. This CDR3 has 15 amino acids. The ends were cut back, 0 bases at V and 0 bases at J, with 7 bases in the middle. CDR3 DNA sequence: TGTGCCAGCAGCGTAGGTCCAGACTCTGGAAACACCATATATTTT. Translation: CASSVGPDSGNTIYF.

This clonotype was seen ten or more times. The chain employs TRBV7-3 and TRBJ2-3; tentative D call: TRBD2 (5 bases). Looked up from germline, CDR1 is SGHTA and CDR2 is FQGTGA. This CDR3 contains 15 residues. Trimming cost V 3 bases and J 4 bases, with 14 bases left between them. Here the CDR3 reads CASSFGSSSADTQYF. Written as DNA, the CDR3 is TGTGCCAGCAGCTTTGGTTCTAGCAGCGCAGATACGCAGTATTTT.

Only a few counts were recorded for this clonotype. This chain links TRBV5-6 with TRBJ2-5; 7 bases map to TRBD1. CDR1 is SGHDT and CDR2 is YYEEEE in the germline V gene. The CDR3 consists of 15 residues. Trimming at V came to 0 bases and at J to 0 bases, leaving 2 bases not matched to a gene. For the CDR3, the DNA is TGTGCCAGCAGCTTGGAGACAGGGTACCAAGAGACCCAGTACTTC. Its translation is CASSLETGYQETQYF.

The table lists this clonotype with a few counts. The V gene is TRBV11-2, the J gene TRBJ2-1, with a tentative D call TRBD2 (6 bases). The CDR3 has 16 residues. V lost 4 bases and J lost 0, with 13 bases in between. The germline V gene encodes CDR1 SGHAT and CDR2 FQNNGV. The CDR3 loop reads CASSSYRGSSYNEQFF. The DNA of the CDR3 is TGTGCCAGCAGCTCTTACCGGGGGAGCTCCTACAATGAGCAGTTCTTC.

This clonotype was seen a few times. This chain connects TRBV18 to TRBJ1-3, with D uncertain. The V gene lost 3 bases and the J gene lost 0 bases, with 9 bases spanning the gap. Germline V gene sequence: CDR1 KGHSH, CDR2 LQKENI. The CDR3 consists of 15 residues. CDR3 amino acids: CASSPRLYSGNTIYF. The CDR3 region has the DNA TGTGCCAGCTCACCGAGATTGTACTCTGGAAACACCATATATTTT.

At least ten counts were recorded for this clonotype. The chain is built from TRBV20-1 and TRBJ2-3; D may be TRBD1 or TRBD2 (5 bases each). Germline V gene lookup returns CDR1 DFQATT and CDR2 SNEGSKA (reference sequence). The CDR3 length is 17 residues. Trimming removed 0 bases at V and 2 bases at J, with 18 bases between. CDR3 sequence: CSARDTVGRGATDTQYF. DNA of the CDR3: TGCAGTGCTAGAGATACAGTGGGGAGAGGGGCCACAGATACGCAGTATTTT.

This clonotype was seen more than once but under ten times. CDR3 nucleotide sequence: TGTGCCATCAGTGGTAGGAGTCAGAGCTCTGGAAACACCATATATTTT. Its translation: CAISGRSQSSGNTIYF. The V and J genes are TRBV10-3 and TRBJ1-3, with D unclear. Trimming shortened V by 4 bases and J by 0 bases, and 13 bases separated the two germline ends. The CDR3 is 16 residues long. From germline, CDR1 is ENHRY and CDR2 SYGVKD.

This clonotype occurred a few times. The V and J genes are TRBV15 and TRBJ1-3, with D maybe TRBD1 (6 bases). V was trimmed by 2 bases and J by 0 bases, leaving 17 bases between them. CDR1 and CDR2 from the germline V gene are LNHNV and YYDKDF (reference sequence). This CDR3 has 18 amino acids. This CDR3 reads CATSRSSRGLFSGNTIYF. CDR3 coding DNA: TGTGCCACCAGCAGATCCAGCCGGGGGCTATTCTCTGGAAACACCATATATTTT.

This clonotype was observed at least ten times. This chain joins TRBV29-1 and TRBJ1-1; tentative D call: TRBD1 (6 bases). V was pared by 8 bases and J by 9 bases, with 19 bases between. The CDR3 contains 12 residues. The germline gives CDR1 SQVTM, CDR2 ANQGSEA. The CDR3 loop reads CSLLPGARKAFF. In DNA, the CDR3 is TGCAGCCTCCTCCCAGGGGCACGGAAAGCTTTCTTT.

The sample holds a few counts of this clonotype. CDR3 loop: CASSLTPGNTEAFF. In nucleotides, the CDR3 is TGCGCCAGCAGCTTGACCCCGGGGAACACTGAAGCTTTCTTT. The chain recombines TRBV5-1 with TRBJ1-1; D is uncertain. The CDR3 contains 14 residues. Germline values: CDR1 SGHRS, CDR2 YFSETQ. V shed 1 base and J shed 1 base, with 8 bases lying between them.

This clonotype was seen ten or more times. V usage is TRBV4-1 and J usage is TRBJ1-1; weak D call: TRBD1 (5 bases). Germline V gene sequence: CDR1 MGHRA, CDR2 YSYEKL. The CDR3 spans 15 residues. Trimming took 0 bases from V and 3 from J, leaving 11 bases between them. Here the CDR3 reads CASSQDAGPYTEAFF. The CDR3 DNA sequence: TGCGCCAGCAGCCAAGATGCGGGGCCGTACACTGAAGCTTTCTTT.

This clonotype was recorded many times. Germline is not matched at one junction end, which may reflect a read error. The rearrangement joins TRBV7-9 to TRBJ2-1; 9 bases align to TRBD2. Germline lookup yields CDR1 SEHNR and CDR2 FQNEAQ (reference sequence). CDR3 size: 15 residues. Here the CDR3 reads CASSLALAGLNEQFF. The DNA of the CDR3 is TGTGCCAGCAGTTTAGCACTAGCGGGCCTCAATGAGCAGTTCTTC.